This T cell receptor beta chain was profiled in a study of T cells after yellow fever vaccination. The 5'RACE template-switching step produced TCR cDNA and added a universal primer site and UMIs. TCRdb independently ran MiXCR on the 5' RACE reads; one entry per CDR3 protein. This sample has 300,000 to 350,000 distinct CDR3 sequences; almost 4% occur once, and the top ten carry less than 25%. This clonotype was detected many times. What it binds is not known. Germline V gene sequence: CDR1 KGHSH, CDR2 LQKENI. Trimming removed 1 base from V and 5 bases from J, with 9 bases in between. This CDR3 is 14 amino acids long. Points from the study as a whole: The booster response re-showed most primary clones: over 95% CD4, roughly 91% CD8. Abundant bulk-derived clonotypes could contaminate FACS-sorted repertoires. The CD4 and CD8 compartments had a small share of their clonotypes in common.

The V and J genes are TRBV18 and TRBJ1-5; D ambiguous. The TCR comes from a young man who received the YFV17D yellow fever vaccine. Sequenced here: PBMCs, sampled 5 days after the yellow fever booster vaccination. CDR3 sequence: CASSPLEVDQPQHF. As DNA, the CDR3 is TGTGCCAGCTCACCACTCGAAGTGGATCAGCCCCAGCATTTT.